The TCR beta chain under discussion was sequenced for a study of cytomegalovirus exposure and HLA in healthy donors. Data came from immunoSEQ multiplex PCR; TCRdb stores just in-frame clones and leaves some out. The sample contains roughly 260,000 clones, almost 90% of which appear only once. The sample taken for sequencing was PBMCs. The receptor's source is a young woman in good health and CMV-seronegative.

CDR3 DNA sequence: TGTGCCAGCAGTCCCCCCCTGGGGGCAGGGGTAGGGGAGCAGTACTTC. Its translation is CASSPPLGAGVGEQYF. The rearrangement uses TRBV28 and TRBJ2-7, with a tentative D call TRBD1 (6 bases). The V gene lost 5 bases and the J gene lost 7 bases, with 24 bases spanning the gap. The CDR3 loop spans 16 amino acids. Germline V CDR1 and CDR2: MDHEN, SYDVKM.